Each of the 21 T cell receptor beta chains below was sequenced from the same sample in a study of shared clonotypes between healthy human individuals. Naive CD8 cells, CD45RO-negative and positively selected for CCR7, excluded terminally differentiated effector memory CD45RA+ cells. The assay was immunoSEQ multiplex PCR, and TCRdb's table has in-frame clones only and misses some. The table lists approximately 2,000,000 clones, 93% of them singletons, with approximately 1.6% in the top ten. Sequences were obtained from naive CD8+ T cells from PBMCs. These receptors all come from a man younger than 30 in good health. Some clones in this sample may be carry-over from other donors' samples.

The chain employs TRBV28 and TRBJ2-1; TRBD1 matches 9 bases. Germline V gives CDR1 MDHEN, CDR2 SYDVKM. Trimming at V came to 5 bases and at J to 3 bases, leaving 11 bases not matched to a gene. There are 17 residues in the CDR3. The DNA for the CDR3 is TGTGCCAGCAGTCCTATGGGGTGGGGACAGGGCTACAATGAGCAGTTCTTC. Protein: CASSPMGWGQGYNEQFF.

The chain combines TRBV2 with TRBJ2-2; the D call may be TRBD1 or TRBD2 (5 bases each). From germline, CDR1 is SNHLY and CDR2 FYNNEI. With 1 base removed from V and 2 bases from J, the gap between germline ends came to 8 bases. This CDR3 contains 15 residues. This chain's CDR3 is CASSEGGVNTGELFF. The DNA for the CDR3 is TGTGCCAGCAGTGAAGGAGGGGTAAACACCGGGGAGCTGTTTTTT.

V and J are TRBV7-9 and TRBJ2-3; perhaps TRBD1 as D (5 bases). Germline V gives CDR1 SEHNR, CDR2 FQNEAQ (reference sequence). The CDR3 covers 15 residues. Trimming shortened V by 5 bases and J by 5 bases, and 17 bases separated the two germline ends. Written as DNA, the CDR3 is TGTGCCAGCAGCCCTCGGGTGAGAAGGGGAGATACGCAGTATTTT. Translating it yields CASSPRVRRGDTQYF.

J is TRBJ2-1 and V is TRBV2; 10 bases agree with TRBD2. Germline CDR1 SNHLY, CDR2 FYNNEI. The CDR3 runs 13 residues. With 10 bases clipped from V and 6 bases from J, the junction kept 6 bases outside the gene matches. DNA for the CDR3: TGTGCCACCATAGCGGGAGGTGGCAATGAGCAGTTCTTC. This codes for CATIAGGGNEQFF.

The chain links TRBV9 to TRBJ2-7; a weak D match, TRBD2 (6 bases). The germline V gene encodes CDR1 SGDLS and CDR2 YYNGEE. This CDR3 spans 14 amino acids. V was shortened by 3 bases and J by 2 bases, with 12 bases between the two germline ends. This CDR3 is CASSGQRAPYEQYF. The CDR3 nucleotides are TGTGCCAGCAGCGGTCAGCGGGCTCCCTACGAGCAGTACTTC.

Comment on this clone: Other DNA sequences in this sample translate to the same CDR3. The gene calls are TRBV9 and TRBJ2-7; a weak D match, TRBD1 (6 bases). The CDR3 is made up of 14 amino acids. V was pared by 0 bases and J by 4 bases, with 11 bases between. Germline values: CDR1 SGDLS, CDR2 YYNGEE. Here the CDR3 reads CASSVGGHSYEQYF. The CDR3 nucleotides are TGTGCCAGCAGCGTAGGGGGACATTCTTACGAGCAGTACTTC.

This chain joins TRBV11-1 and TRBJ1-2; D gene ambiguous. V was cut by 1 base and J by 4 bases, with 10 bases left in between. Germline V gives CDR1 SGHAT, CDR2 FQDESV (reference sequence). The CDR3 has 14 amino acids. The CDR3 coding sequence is TGTGCCAGCAGCTTAGGAACAATCAGCTATGGCTACACCTTC. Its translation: CASSLGTISYGYTF. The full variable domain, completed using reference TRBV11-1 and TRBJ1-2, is EAEVAQSPRYKITEKSQAVAFWCDPISGHATLYWYRQILGQGPELLVQFQDESVVDDSQLPKDRFSAERLKGVDSTLKIQPAELGDSAMYLCASSLGTISYGYTFGSGTRLTVV.

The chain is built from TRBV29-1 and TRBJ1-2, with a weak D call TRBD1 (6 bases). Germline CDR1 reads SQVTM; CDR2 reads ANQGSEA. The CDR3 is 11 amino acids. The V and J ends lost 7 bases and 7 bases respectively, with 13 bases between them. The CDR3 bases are TGCAGCGCCTGGGGGGCCCCTGGCTACACCTTC. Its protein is CSAWGAPGYTF.

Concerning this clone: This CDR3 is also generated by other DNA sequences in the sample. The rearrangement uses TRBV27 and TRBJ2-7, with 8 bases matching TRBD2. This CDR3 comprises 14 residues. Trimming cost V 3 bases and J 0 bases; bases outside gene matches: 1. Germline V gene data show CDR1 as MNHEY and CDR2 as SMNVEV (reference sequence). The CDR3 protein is CASSLLAGSYEQYF. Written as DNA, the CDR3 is TGTGCCAGCAGTTTGCTAGCGGGCTCCTACGAGCAGTACTTC.

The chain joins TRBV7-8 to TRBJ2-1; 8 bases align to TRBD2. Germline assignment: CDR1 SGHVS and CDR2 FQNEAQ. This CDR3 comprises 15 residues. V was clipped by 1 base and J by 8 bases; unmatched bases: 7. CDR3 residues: CASSLVPTSGDEQFF. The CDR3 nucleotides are TGTGCCAGCAGCTTAGTTCCCACTAGCGGCGATGAGCAGTTCTTC.

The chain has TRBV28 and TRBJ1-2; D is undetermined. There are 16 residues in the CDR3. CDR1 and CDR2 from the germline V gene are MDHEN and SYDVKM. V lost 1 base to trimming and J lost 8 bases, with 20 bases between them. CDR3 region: CASSLLAAGSYGGYTF. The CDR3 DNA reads TGTGCCAGCAGTTTATTGGCGGCAGGCAGCTATGGAGGCTACACCTTC.

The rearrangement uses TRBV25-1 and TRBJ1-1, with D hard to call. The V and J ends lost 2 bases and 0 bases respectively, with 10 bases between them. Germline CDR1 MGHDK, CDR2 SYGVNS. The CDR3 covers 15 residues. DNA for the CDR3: TGTGCCAGCAGTGAAGTCGGCAGGTTGAACACTGAAGCTTTCTTT. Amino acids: CASSEVGRLNTEAFF.

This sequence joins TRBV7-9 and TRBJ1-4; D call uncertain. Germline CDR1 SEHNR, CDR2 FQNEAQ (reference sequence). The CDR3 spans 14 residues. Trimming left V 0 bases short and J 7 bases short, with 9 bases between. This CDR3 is CASSLASYGEKLFF. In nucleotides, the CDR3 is TGTGCCAGCAGCTTAGCGTCTTATGGTGAAAAACTGTTTTTT.

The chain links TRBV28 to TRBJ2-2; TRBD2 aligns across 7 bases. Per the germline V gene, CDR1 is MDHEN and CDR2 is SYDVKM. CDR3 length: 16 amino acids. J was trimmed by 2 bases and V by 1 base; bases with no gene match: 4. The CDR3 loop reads CASSLLASGNTGELFF. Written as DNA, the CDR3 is TGTGCCAGCAGTTTATTGGCTAGCGGAAACACCGGGGAGCTGTTTTTT.

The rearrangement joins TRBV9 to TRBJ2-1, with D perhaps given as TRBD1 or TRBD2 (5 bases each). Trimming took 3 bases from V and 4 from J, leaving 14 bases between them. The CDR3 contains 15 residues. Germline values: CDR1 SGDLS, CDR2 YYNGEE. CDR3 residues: CASSAGTEPYNEQFF. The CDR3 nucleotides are TGTGCCAGCAGCGCCGGGACGGAACCTTACAATGAGCAGTTCTTC.

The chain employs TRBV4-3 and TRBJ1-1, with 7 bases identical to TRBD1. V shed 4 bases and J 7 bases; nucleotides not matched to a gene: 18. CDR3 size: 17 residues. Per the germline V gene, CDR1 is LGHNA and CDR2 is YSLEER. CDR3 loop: CASSPRVVAGGRDEAFF. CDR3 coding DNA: TGCGCCAGCAGCCCAAGAGTCGTCGCAGGGGGAAGGGATGAAGCTTTCTTT.

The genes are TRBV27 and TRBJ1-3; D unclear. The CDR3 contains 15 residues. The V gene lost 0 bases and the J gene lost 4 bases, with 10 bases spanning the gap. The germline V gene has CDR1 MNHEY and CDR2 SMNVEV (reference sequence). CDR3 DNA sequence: TGTGCCAGCAGTTTATCCGCAAGTTCGGGAAACACCATATATTTT. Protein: CASSLSASSGNTIYF.

The CDR3 sequence is CASRISDSLGGSYEQYF. The CDR3 DNA reads TGTGCCAGTAGAATTTCTGACAGCCTCGGGGGAAGCTACGAGCAGTACTTC. V gene TRBV19 combines with J gene TRBJ2-7; D is possibly TRBD2 (6 bases). The germline V and J ends were trimmed by 6 bases and 3 bases, with 24 bases remaining between them. The CDR3 spans 17 residues. CDR1 and CDR2 from the germline V gene are LNHDA and SQIVND (reference sequence). The full variable domain, its missing parts supplied by reference TRBV19 and TRBJ2-7, is DGGITQSPKYLFRKEGQNVTLSCEQNLNHDAMYWYRQDPGQGLRLIYYSQIVNDFQKGDIAEGYSVSREKKESFPLTVTSAQKNPTAFYLCASRISDSLGGSYEQYFGPGTRLTVT.

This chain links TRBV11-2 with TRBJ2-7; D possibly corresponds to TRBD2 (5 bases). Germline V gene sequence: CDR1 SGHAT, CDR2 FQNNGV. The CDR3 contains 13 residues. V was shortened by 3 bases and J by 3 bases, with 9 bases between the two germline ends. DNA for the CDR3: TGTGCCAGCAGCTTTGTCCGGGACTACGAGCAGTACTTC. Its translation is CASSFVRDYEQYF.

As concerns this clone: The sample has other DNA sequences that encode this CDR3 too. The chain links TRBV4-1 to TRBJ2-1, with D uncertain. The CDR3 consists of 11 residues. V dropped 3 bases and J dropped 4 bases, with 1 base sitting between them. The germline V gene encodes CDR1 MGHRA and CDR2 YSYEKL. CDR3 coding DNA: TGCGCCAGCAGCCAGTACAATGAGCAGTTCTTC. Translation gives CASSQYNEQFF.

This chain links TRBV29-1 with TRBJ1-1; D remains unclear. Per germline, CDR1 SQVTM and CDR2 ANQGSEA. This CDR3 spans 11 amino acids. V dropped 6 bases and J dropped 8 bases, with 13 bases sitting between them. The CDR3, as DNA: TGCAGCGTCTTGACGGCTATAGAAGCTTTCTTT. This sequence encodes CSVLTAIEAFF.